Included here is one T cell receptor (beta chain) sequence, with context. Its antigen is not yet known. No much larger clonotype is one base removed from it; base qualities were not supplied. High-throughput TCR beta sequencing profiled peripheral blood CD8+ and CD4+ T cells from healthy donors, Susac syndrome patients and multiple sclerosis patients. Healthy donors were included as age- and sex-matched controls. Bulk CD8+ and CD4+ T cells were purified magnetically by negative isolation, whereas CD8+ TEMRA cells were enriched by FACS. Blood was collected in EDTA tubes and processed within 24 hours, with PBMCs isolated through density gradient centrifugation. PBMCs destined for TCR sequencing were cryopreserved in liquid nitrogen and later thawed in a 37 °C water bath. Purity of sorted or isolated CD4+, CD8+ and CD8+ TEMRA cells was at least 90%. RNA was extracted using the RNeasy kit, and about 0.5 to 1 microgram was reverse transcribed with random hexamers. The immunoSEQ multiplex PCR assay, covering 54 Vbeta and 13 Jbeta segments, was used to amplify TCR beta CDR3 regions. Bias from PCR amplification was corrected by using a synthetic template baseline for primer optimization and for computational correction. Per the source publication's procedure: Reads were annotated to V, D and J genes according to IMGT and were analyzed with immunoSEQ Analyzer, with only productive sequences retained. Clonality was computed as one minus Shannon entropy normalized by log2 of the number of productive unique sequences. For each patient and control, public and private clones were evaluated among the 100 most prevalent clones. Clones were defined as Susac-specific if absent from the healthy and MS cohorts, from 1052 published viral clones and from other ImmuneACCESS disease sequences. TCRdb ran its own pipeline on the public reads, namely fastp trimming at Q25 and MiXCR clone calling, and kept in-frame beta chains. Identical CDR3 proteins give one entry, which carries the most common genes and DNA. It is TCRdb's table, rather than the study itself, that gives the V and J calls and clone size. Recorded for this sample are approximately 190,000 distinct CDR3 sequences; under 95% of them occurred a single time. The ten largest clones represent 0.1% of the sample.

These data belong to a study of CD8 T cells in Susac syndrome (dated by TCRdb to 2018 to 2020). For the wider study: The study used repertoire sequencing to test whether antigen drove CD8+ T cell activation and differentiation in Susac syndrome. What the study reported, not specific to this receptor: The number of individuals in the TCR sequencing and HLA analysis was acknowledged as relatively small.

Trimming takes 3 bases off V and 4 bases off J; junction bases not matched to a gene: 3. Per the germline V gene, SGHTA is the CDR1 and FQGNSA is the CDR2. The CDR3 has 14 amino acids, counting the end cysteine and phenylalanine. The retained sequence is limited to the CDR3, 42 bases, with the frame set at the first base. The sequence was collected from a human donor in good health. Sequenced input: CD4+ T cells from PBMCs. The chain is encoded by TRBV7-2 joined to TRBJ2-4, with 7 bases in between that match TRBD1. The CDR3 region has the sequence CASSFDRVKNIQYF. Here is the DNA: TGTGCCAGCAGCTTCGACAGGGTGAAAAACATTCAGTACTTC.